This T cell receptor beta chain was identified during a study of early T cells in non-severe SARS-CoV-2 infection. For the study at large: The authors sequenced bulk RNA from unsorted whole blood, leaving chains unpaired.

Study-level points and caveats: VDJdb matching skewed toward anti-spike CD8 responses, missing private and CD4 specificities.

Individual cDNA molecules carried attached unique molecular identifiers. TCRdb called the 5' RACE reads again in MiXCR, with one record for every CDR3 protein. The sample records some 64,000 distinct CDR3 sequences, about 9.1% being singletons. This clonotype was detected only a few times. The antigen remains undetermined. Losses at the gene ends were 7 bases for V and 8 bases for J; bases not matched to a gene: 9. Germline assignment: CDR1 SQVTM and CDR2 ANQGSEA. The CDR3 runs 13 residues. The gene calls are TRBV29-1 and TRBJ1-4, with 8 positions matching TRBD1. The sequencing here drew on whole blood, taken at baseline. The source is an adult who was a healthcare worker with PCR-confirmed SARS-CoV-2 infection or an uninfected control (not recorded which). The CDR3 reads CSASDRDREKLFF. DNA of the CDR3: TGCAGCGCATCGGACAGGGATAGAGAAAAACTGTTTTTT.